A selection of T cell receptor beta chains follows, all from one sample in a study of blood T cells in healthy people across ages. TCRdb called the 5' RACE reads again in MiXCR, with one record for every CDR3 protein. The sample shows about 1.6 million distinct CDR3 sequences, almost 35% of them seen only once. The sequenced sample was blood. The receptors shown here come from a woman in her thirties in good health. Both conserved end residues are part of each CDR3. Each record gives: J gene, V gene, CDR3 protein.

>TRBJ2-6|TRBV29-1
CSVVGQTFSGANVRTF
>TRBJ1-1|TRBV11-2
CASSLRPDRAVTEAFF
>TRBJ2-1|TRBV6-9
CASSYSFGRDSSYNEQFF
>TRBJ2-1|TRBV4-1
CASSQLLAGIAYNEQFF
>TRBJ2-7|TRBV20-1
CSALTGEGNEQYF
>TRBJ2-3|TRBV6-1
CASSEGELRGYTDTQYF
>TRBJ2-2|TRBV3-1
CASTQGNTGELFF
>TRBJ2-7|TRBV5-1
CASSLEVGGDEQYF
>TRBJ1-2|TRBV7-8
CASSLEHGHYGYTF
>TRBJ2-7|TRBV4-1
CASSQESGGSYEQYF
>TRBJ1-4|TRBV5-1
CASSLGTAINEKLFF
>TRBJ2-3|TRBV29-1
CSVEDLPGQGQYF
>TRBJ1-2|TRBV12-3/TRBV12-4
CASSLELFSQGAPGYTF
>TRBJ2-5|TRBV4-2
CASSQDGQGSLNEQYF
>TRBJ2-3|TRBV29-1
CSVEGVAGDRGDTQYF
>TRBJ2-1|TRBV7-3
CASSSDRYSYNEQFF
>TRBJ2-3|TRBV11-2
CASSLELAETDTQYF
>TRBJ1-1|TRBV7-9
CASSRRTEAFF
>TRBJ2-3|TRBV27
CASSLSRSGRDTQYF
>TRBJ2-3|TRBV5-1
CASSLERPDTQYF
>TRBJ1-1|TRBV7-9
CASIRQSFLNTEAFF
>TRBJ2-1|TRBV20-1
CSARDGRAANEQFF
>TRBJ2-5|TRBV7-6
CASSPGGRAGETQYF
>TRBJ2-1|TRBV4-1
CASSQGLGGAGGYNEQFF
>TRBJ2-4|TRBV15
CATSRDLGIGNIQYF
>TRBJ1-2|TRBV27
CASSPVDRLHGYTF
>TRBJ2-7|TRBV18
CASSPQVDGEQYF
>TRBJ2-5|TRBV2
CASGIASGGETQYF
>TRBJ2-1|TRBV12-3/TRBV12-4
CASSLAGLGPYNEQFF
>.|TRBV2
CARGTGDQHEQYF
>.|TRBV5-1
CASREGQGLYEQYF
>TRBJ2-3|TRBV10-3
CAISESGNRRDSDTQYF
>TRBJ2-3|TRBV20-1
CSEKGGGTDTQYF
>TRBJ2-7|TRBV12-3/TRBV12-4
CASGAGANFEQYF
>TRBJ2-3|TRBV20-1
CSARGYLRTRSTDTQYF
>TRBJ2-1|TRBV6-5
CASSYSRGTAYNEQFF
>TRBJ1-5|TRBV12-3/TRBV12-4
CASSATGLKSNQPQHF
>TRBJ1-1|TRBV7-3
CASSLSSRSTEAFF
>TRBJ1-2|TRBV20-1
CSARVFGTEYDYTF
>TRBJ2-1|TRBV6-5
CASSYSITSGGASYNEQFF
>TRBJ2-5|TRBV5-1
CASSSGRRLAEYQETQYF
>TRBJ2-6|TRBV12-3/TRBV12-4
CTSSFKGQGHSGANVLTF
>TRBJ2-1|TRBV7-2
CASSPRKTMPPNNEQFF
>TRBJ2-7|TRBV5-1
CASSFTGTGTNEQYF
>TRBJ2-5|TRBV28
CASSDATLQETQYF
>TRBJ2-3|TRBV28
CASKASGLDTQYF
>TRBJ2-2|TRBV24-1
CATSDRGTGQTGELFF
>TRBJ2-5|TRBV11-2
CASSRGLAGGTRETQYF
>TRBJ2-1|TRBV20-1
CSACDGTSDDNEQFF
>TRBJ2-1|TRBV27
CASSFRERDNEQFF
>TRBJ2-2|TRBV6-5
CASSYAGTGVAGELFF
>TRBJ2-2|TRBV7-6
CASSGAGSGRGELFF
>TRBJ1-1|TRBV18
CASSPFGQGNTEAFF
>TRBJ2-7|TRBV12-3/TRBV12-4
CASSPGLEQYF
>TRBJ1-2|TRBV4-1
CASSQALGTNYGYTF
>TRBJ2-7|TRBV27
CASSLSGLAGGSEQYF